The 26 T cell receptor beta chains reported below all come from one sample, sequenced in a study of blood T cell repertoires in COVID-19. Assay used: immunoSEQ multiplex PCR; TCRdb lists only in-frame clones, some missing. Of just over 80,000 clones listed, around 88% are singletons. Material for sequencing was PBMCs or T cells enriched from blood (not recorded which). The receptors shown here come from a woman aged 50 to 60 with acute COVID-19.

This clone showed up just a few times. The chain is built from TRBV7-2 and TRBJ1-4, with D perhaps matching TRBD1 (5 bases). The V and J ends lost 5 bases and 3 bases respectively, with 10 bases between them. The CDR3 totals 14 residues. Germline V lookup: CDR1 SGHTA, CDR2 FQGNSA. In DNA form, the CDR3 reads TGTGCCAGCAGCCCGGGGGGATCTAATGAAAAACTGTTTTTT. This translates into CASSPGGSNEKLFF.

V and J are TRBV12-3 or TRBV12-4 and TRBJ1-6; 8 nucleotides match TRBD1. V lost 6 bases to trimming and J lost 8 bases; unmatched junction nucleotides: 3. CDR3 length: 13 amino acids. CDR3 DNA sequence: TGTGCCAGCAGAGGGACAGGAGATTCACCCCTCCACTTT. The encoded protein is CASRGTGDSPLHF.

In DNA form, the CDR3 reads TGTGCCAGCAGCCAGACAGGGGAAAATTCACCCCTCCACTTT. This codes for CASSQTGENSPLHF. The chain has TRBV3-1 (or the pseudogene TRBV3-2) and TRBJ1-6; 8 bases match TRBD1. The J segment lost 7 bases and the V segment lost 3 bases, leaving 2 bases of the junction unmatched. This CDR3 comprises 14 residues. Germline-derived CDR1 and CDR2 are LGHDT and YNNKEL (reference sequence).

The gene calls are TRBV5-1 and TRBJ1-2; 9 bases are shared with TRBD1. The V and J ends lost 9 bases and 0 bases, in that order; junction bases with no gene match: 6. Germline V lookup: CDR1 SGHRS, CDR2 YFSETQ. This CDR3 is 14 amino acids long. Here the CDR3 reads CATSTGGTNYGYTF. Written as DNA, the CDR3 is TGCGCCACCTCGACAGGGGGGACTAACTATGGCTACACCTTC.

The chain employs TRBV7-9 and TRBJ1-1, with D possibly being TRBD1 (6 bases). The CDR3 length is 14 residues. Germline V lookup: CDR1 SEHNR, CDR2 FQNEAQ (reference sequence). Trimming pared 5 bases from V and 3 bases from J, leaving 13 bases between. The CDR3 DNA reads TGTGCCAGCAGCCAGGGGTTGCGGCACACTGAAGCTTTCTTT. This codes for CASSQGLRHTEAFF.

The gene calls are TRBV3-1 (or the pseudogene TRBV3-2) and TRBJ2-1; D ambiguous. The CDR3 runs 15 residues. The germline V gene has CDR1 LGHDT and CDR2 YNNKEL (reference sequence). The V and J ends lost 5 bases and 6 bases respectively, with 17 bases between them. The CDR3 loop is CASSSTPQVFNEQFF. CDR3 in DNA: TGTGCCAGCAGCTCCACGCCACAAGTTTTCAATGAGCAGTTCTTC.

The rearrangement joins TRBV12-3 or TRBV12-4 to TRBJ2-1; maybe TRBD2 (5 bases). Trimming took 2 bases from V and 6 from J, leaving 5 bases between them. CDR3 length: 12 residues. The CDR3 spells CASSLRGNEQFF. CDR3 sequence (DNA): TGTGCCAGCAGTTTACGGGGCAATGAGCAGTTCTTC.

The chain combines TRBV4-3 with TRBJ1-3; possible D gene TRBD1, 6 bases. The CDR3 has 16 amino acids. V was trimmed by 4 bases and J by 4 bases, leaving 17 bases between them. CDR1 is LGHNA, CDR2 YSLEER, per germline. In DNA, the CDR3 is TGCGCCAGCAGCCGTATCACTACAGGGTACGGAAACACCATATATTTT. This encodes CASSRITTGYGNTIYF.

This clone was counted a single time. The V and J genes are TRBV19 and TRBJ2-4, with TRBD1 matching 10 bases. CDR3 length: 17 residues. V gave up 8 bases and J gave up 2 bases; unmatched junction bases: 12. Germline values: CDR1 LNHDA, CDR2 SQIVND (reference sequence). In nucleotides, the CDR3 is TGTGCCAGTCGACAGGGGGCCGCTTTTCCGCCCAAAAACATTCAGTACTTC. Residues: CASRQGAAFPPKNIQYF.

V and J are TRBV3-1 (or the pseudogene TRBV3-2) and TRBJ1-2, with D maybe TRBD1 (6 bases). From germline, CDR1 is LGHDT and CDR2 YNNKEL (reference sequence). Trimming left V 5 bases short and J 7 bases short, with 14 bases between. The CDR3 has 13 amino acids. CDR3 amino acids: CASSGARGTGYTF. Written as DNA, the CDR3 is TGTGCCAGCAGCGGCGCCAGGGGTACTGGCTACACCTTC.

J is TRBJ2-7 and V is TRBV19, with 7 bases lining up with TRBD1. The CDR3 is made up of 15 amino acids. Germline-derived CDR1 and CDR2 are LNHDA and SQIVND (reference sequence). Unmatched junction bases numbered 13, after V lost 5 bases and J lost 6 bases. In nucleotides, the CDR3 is TGTGCCAGTAGTCCACAAGGTGAGACAGGGCTCGAGCAGTACTTC. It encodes CASSPQGETGLEQYF. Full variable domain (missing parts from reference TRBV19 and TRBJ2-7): DGGITQSPKYLFRKEGQNVTLSCEQNLNHDAMYWYRQDPGQGLRLIYYSQIVNDFQKGDIAEGYSVSREKKESFPLTVTSAQKNPTAFYLCASSPQGETGLEQYFGPGTRLTVT.

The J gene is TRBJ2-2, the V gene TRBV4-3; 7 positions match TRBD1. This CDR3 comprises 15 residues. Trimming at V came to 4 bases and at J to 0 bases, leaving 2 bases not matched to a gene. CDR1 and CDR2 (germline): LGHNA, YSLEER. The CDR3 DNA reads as TGCGCCAGCAGCCTGGACAGGTCGAACACCGGGGAGCTGTTTTTT. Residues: CASSLDRSNTGELFF.

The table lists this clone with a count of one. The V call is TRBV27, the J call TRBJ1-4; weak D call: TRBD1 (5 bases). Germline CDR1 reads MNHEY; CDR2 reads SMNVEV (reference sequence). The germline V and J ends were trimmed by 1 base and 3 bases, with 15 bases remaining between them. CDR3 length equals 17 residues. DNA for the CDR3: TGTGCCAGCAGTTTATTTAATTCGGGGGGAGCTAATGAAAAACTGTTTTTT. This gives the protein CASSLFNSGGANEKLFF.

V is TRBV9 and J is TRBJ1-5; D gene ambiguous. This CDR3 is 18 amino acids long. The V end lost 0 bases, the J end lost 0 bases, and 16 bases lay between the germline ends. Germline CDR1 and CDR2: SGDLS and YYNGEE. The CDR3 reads CASSVVWRSGNSNQPQHF. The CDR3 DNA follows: TGTGCCAGCAGCGTAGTGTGGCGGAGCGGAAATAGCAATCAGCCCCAGCATTTT.

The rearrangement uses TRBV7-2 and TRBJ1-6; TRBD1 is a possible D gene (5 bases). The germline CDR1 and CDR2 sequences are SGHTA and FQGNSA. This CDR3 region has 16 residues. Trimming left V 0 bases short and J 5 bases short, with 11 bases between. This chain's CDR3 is CASSLATESNNSPLHF. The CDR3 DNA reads TGTGCCAGCAGCTTAGCGACAGAATCTAATAATTCACCCCTCCACTTT.

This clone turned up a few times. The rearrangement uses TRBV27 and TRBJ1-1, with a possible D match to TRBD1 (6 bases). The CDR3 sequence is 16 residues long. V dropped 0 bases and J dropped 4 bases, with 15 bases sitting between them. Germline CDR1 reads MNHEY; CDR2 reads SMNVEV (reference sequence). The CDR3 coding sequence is TGTGCCAGCAGTTTATCCGCAGGGGCTATTTCCACTGAAGCTTTCTTT. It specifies CASSLSAGAISTEAFF.

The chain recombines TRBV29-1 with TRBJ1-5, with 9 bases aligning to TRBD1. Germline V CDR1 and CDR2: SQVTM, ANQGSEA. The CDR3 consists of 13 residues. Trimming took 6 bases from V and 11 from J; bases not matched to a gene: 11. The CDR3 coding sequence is TGCAGCGTGGGACAGGGAGGACAAGGGACCCAGCATTTT. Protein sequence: CSVGQGGQGTQHF. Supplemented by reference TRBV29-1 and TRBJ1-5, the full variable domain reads SAVISQKPSRDICQRGTSLTIQCQVDSQVTMMFWYRQQPGQSLTLIATANQGSEATYESGFVIDKFPISRPNLTFSTLTVSNMSPEDSSIYLCSVGQGGQGTQHFGDGTRLSIL.

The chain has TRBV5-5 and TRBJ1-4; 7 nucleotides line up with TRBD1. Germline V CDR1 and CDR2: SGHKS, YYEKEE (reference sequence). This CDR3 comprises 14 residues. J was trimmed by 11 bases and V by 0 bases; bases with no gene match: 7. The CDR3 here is CASSLDRGTNKLFF. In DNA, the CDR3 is TGTGCCAGCAGCTTGGACAGGGGCACCAACAAACTGTTTTTT. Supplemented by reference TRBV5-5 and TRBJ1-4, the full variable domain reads DAGVTQSPTHLIKTRGQQVTLRCSPISGHKSVSWYQQVLGQGPQFIFQYYEKEERGRGNFPDRFSARQFPNYSSELNVNALLLGDSALYLCASSLDRGTNKLFFGSGTQLSVL.

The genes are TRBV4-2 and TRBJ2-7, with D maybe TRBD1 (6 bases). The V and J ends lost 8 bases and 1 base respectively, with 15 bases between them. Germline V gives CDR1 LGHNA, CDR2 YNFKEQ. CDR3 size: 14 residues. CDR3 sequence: CASGSPQGSYEQYF. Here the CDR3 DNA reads TGTGCCAGCGGATCCCCGCAGGGGTCCTACGAGCAGTACTTC.

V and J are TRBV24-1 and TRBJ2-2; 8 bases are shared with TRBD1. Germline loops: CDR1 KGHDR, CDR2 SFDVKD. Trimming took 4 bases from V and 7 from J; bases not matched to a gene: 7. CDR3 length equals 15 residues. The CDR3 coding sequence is TGTGCCACCAGTGACCCCGGGACAGGTATCGGGGAGCTGTTTTTT. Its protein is CATSDPGTGIGELFF.

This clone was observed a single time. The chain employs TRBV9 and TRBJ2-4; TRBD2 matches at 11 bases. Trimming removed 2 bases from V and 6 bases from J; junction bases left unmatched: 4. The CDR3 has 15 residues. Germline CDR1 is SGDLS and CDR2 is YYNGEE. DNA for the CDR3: TGTGCCAGCAGCGTCCCCGGGACTAGCGGAAACATTCAGTACTTC. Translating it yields CASSVPGTSGNIQYF. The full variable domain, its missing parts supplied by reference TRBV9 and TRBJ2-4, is DSGVTQTPKHLITATGQRVTLRCSPRSGDLSVYWYQQSLDQGLQFLIQYYNGEERAKGNILERFSAQQFPDLHSELNLSSLELGDSALYFCASSVPGTSGNIQYFGAGTRLSVL.

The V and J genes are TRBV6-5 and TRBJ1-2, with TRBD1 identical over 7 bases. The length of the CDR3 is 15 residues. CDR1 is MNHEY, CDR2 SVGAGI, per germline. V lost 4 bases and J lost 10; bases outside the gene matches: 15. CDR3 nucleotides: TGTGCCAGCAGTTGGGCAGGAGGGGGCCAGTCTAACTACACCTTC. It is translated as CASSWAGGGQSNYTF.

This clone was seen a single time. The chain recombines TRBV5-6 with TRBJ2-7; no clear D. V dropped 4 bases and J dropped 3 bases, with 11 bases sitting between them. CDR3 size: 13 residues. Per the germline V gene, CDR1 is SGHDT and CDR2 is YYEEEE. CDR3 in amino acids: CASSADYSYEQYF. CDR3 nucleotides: TGTGCCAGCAGCGCAGATTACAGCTACGAGCAGTACTTC.

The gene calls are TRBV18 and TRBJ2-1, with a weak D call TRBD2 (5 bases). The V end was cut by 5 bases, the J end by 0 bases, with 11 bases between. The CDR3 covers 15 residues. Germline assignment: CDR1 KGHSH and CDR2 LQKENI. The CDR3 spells CASSYGLPSYNEQFF. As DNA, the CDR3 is TGTGCCAGCTCATATGGACTCCCCTCCTACAATGAGCAGTTCTTC.

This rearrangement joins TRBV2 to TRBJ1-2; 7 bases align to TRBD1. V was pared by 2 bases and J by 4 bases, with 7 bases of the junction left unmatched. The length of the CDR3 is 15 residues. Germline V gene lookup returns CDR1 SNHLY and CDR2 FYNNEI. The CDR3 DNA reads TGTGCCAGCAGTGAAAGGGACAGCGGTAGCTATGGCTACACCTTC. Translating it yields CASSERDSGSYGYTF.

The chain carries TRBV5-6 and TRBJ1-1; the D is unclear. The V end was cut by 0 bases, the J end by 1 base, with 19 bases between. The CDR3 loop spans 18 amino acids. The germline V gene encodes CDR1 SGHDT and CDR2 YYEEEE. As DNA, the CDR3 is TGTGCCAGCAGCTTGGAGGTAGCGGCTAAGGGAAGGAACACTGAAGCTTTCTTT. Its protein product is CASSLEVAAKGRNTEAFF.